This T cell receptor beta chain was identified in a study of blood T cell repertoires in COVID-19. The wider study: Sample material is recorded as cDNA or gDNA derived from T cells, B-cell-depleted T cells, or PBMCs.

V lost 3 bases, J lost 1 base, and 4 bases stayed unmatched. CDR3 length: 16 amino acids. Germline V gene lookup returns CDR1 SGDLS and CDR2 YYNGEE. TCRdb's table, derived via immunoSEQ multiplex PCR, lists solely in-frame clones and lacks some. The sample has 88,000 or so clones; over 85% are singletons. Material for sequencing was peripheral blood. The chain has TRBV9 and TRBJ2-7; 13 bases are shared with TRBD2. This sequence was found in a middle-aged man with acute or convalescent COVID-19. The CDR3 nucleotides read TGTGCCAGCAGCGAGGGGGGACTAGCGGGGTCCTACGAGCAGTACTTC. Its translation: CASSEGGLAGSYEQYF. Filled out from reference TRBV9 and TRBJ2-7, the complete variable domain reads DSGVTQTPKHLITATGQRVTLRCSPRSGDLSVYWYQQSLDQGLQFLIQYYNGEERAKGNILERFSAQQFPDLHSELNLSSLELGDSALYFCASSEGGLAGSYEQYFGPGTRLTVT.